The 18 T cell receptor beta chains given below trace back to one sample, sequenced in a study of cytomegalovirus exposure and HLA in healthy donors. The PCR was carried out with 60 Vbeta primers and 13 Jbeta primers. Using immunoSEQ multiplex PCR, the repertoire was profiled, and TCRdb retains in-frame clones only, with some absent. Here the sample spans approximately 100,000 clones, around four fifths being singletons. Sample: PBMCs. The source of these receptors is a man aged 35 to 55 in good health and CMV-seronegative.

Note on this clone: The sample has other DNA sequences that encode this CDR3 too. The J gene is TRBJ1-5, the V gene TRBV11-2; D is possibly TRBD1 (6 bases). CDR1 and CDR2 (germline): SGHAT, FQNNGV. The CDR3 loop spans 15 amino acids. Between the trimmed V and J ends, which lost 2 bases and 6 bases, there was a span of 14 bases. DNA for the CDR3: TGTGCCAGCAGCTTATATCAGGGGCCCGGTCAGCCCCAGCATTTT. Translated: CASSLYQGPGQPQHF.

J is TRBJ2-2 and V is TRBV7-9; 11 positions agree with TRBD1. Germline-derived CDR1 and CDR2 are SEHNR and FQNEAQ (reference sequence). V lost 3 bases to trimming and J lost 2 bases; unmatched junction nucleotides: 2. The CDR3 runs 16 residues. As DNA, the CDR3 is TGTGCCAGCAGCTTGGGGACAGGGGGAAACACCGGGGAGCTGTTTTTT. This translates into CASSLGTGGNTGELFF. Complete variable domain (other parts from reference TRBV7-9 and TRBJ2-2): DTGVSQNPRHKITKRGQNVTFRCDPISEHNRLYWYRQTLGQGPEFLTYFQNEAQLEKSRLLSDRFSAERPKGSFSTLEIQRTEQGDSAMYLCASSLGTGGNTGELFFGEGSRLTVL.

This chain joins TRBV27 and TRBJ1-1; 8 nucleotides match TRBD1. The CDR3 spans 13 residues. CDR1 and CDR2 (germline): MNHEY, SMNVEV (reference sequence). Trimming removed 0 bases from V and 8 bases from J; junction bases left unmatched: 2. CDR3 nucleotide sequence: TGTGCCAGCAGTTTATCCCGGACAGGGGAAGCTTTCTTT. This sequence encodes CASSLSRTGEAFF.

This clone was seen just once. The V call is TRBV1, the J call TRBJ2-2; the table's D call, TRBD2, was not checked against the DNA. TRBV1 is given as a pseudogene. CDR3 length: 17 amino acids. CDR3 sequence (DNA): TGCACCAGCAGCCAGACTAGCGGGGGGTTCTCCACCGGGGAGCTGTTTTTT. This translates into CTSSQTSGGFSTGELFF.

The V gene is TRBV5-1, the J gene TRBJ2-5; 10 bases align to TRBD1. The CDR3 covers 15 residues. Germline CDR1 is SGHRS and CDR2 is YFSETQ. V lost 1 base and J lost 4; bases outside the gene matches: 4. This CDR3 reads CASSLLGQGGETQYF. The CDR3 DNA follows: TGCGCCAGCAGCTTGCTCGGACAGGGGGGAGAGACCCAGTACTTC.

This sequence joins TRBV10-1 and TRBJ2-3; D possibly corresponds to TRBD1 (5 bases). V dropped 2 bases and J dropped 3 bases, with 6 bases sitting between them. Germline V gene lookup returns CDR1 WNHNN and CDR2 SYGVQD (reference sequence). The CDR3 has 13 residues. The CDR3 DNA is TGCGCCAGCAGTGAGGACAGTACAGATACGCAGTATTTT. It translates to CASSEDSTDTQYF.

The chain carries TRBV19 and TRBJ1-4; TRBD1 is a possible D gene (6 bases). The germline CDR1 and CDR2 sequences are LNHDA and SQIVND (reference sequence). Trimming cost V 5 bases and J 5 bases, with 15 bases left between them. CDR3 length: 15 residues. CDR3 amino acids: CASSSPGQRNEKLFF. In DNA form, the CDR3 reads TGTGCCAGTAGTTCCCCCGGACAGAGAAATGAAAAACTGTTTTTT.

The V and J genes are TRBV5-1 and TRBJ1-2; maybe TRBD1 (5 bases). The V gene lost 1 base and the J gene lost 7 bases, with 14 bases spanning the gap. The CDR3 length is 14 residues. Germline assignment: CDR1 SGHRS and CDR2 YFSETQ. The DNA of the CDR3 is TGCGCCAGCAGCTTGACAGTGCAGGGCGCTGGCTACACCTTC. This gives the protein CASSLTVQGAGYTF.

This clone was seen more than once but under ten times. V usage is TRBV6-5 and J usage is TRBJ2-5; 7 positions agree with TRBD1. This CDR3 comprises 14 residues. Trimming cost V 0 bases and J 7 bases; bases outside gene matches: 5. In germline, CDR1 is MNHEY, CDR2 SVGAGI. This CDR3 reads CASSYSRQGRTQYF. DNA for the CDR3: TGTGCCAGCAGTTACTCCCGACAGGGTCGGACCCAGTACTTC.

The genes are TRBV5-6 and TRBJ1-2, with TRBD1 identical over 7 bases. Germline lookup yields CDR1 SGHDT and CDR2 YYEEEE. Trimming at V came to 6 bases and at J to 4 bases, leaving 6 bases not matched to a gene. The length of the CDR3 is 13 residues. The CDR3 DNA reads TGTGCCAGCACCCACAGGGGCGCCTATGGCTACACCTTC. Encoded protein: CASTHRGAYGYTF. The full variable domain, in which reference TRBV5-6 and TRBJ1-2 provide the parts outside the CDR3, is DAGVTQSPTHLIKTRGQQVTLRCSPKSGHDTVSWYQQALGQGPQFIFQYYEEEERQRGNFPDRFSGHQFPNYSSELNVNALLLGDSALYLCASTHRGAYGYTFGSGTRLTVV.

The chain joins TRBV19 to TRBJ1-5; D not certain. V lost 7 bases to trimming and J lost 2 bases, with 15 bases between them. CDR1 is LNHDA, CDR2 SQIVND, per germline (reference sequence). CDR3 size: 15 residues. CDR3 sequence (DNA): TGTGCCAGTACCCCCCGAGACTACCGCAATCAGCCCCAGCATTTT. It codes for CASTPRDYRNQPQHF.

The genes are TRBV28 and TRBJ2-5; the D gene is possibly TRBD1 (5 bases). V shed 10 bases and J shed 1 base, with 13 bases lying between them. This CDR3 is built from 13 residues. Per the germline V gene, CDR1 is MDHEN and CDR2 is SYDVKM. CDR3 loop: CATLRRVQETQYF. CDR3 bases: TGTGCCACCCTTCGCAGGGTCCAAGAGACCCAGTACTTC.

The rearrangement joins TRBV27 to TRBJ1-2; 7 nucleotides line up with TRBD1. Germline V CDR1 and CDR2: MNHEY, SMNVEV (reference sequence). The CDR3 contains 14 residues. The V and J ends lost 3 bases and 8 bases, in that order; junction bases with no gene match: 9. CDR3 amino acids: CASSFTDRVDGYTF. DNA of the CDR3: TGTGCCAGCAGTTTCACCGACAGGGTCGACGGCTACACCTTC.

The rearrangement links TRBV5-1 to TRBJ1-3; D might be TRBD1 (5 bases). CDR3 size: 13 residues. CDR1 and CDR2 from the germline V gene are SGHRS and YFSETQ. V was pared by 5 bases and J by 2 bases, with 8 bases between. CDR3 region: CASRPDTGNTIYF. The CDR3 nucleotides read TGCGCCAGCAGGCCGGACACTGGAAACACCATATATTTT.

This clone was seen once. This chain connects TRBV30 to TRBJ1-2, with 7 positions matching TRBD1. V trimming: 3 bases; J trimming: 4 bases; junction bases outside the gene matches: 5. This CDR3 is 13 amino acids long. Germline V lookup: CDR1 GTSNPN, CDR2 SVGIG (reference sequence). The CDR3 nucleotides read TGTGCCTGGAGGGCAGGGGGAGGCTATGGCTACACCTTC. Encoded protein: CAWRAGGGYGYTF. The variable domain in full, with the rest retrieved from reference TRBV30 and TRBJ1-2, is SQTIHQWPATLVQPVGSPLSLECTVEGTSNPNLYWYRQAAGRGLQLLFYSVGIGQISSEVPQNLSASRPQDRQFILSSKKLLLSDSGFYLCAWRAGGGYGYTFGSGTRLTVV.

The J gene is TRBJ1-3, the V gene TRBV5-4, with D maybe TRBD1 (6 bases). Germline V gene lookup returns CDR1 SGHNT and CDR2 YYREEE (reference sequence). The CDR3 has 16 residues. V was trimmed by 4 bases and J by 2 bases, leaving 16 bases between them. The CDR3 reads CASSPGGGIAGNTIYF. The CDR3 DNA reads TGTGCCAGCAGCCCGGGAGGGGGGATCGCTGGAAACACCATATATTTT. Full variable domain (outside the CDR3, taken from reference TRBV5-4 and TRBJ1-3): ETGVTQSPTHLIKTRGQQVTLRCSSQSGHNTVSWYQQALGQGPQFIFQYYREEENGRGNFPPRFSGLQFPNYSSELNVNALELDDSALYLCASSPGGGIAGNTIYFGEGSWLTVV.

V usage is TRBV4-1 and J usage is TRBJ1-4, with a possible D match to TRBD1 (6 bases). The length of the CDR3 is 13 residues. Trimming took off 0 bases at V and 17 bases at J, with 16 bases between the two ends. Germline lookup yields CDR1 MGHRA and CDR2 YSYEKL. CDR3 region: CASSQDRGTDSFF. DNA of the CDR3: TGCGCCAGCAGCCAAGATAGGGGGACGGATTCCTTTTTT.

In DNA form, the CDR3 reads TGTGCCAGTAGTCGGGTAGAGGAAAAACTGTTTTTT. Its protein is CASSRVEEKLFF. The chain combines TRBV19 with TRBJ1-4; no clear D. The germline V gene encodes CDR1 LNHDA and CDR2 SQIVND (reference sequence). The CDR3 covers 12 residues. V lost 5 bases to trimming and J lost 8 bases, with 9 bases between them.